One sample yielded the 29 T cell receptor beta chains listed below, sequenced in a study of technical replicates of blood from a handful of donors (dated by TCRdb to the late 2010s). The library was prepared using the immunoSEQ multiplex PCR assay. Here the immuneACCESS table is served through TCRdb, limited to in-frame sequences with V and J called. Missing clones are a known gap in these copies; in checked studies unresolved V genes cover under half, and the rest lacks a known reason. The sample table records around 85,000 clones; less than 95% of these occur just once. Of the sample, 0.25% falls within the top ten clones. The sequenced material came from T cells isolated from PBMCs. Receptors originate from a human donor in good health.

This chain joins TRBV30 and TRBJ2-3; perhaps TRBD1 as D (5 bases). V lost 0 bases and J lost 4, with 14 bases in between. In germline, CDR1 is GTSNPN, CDR2 SVGIG (reference sequence). This CDR3 is built from 15 residues. CDR3 DNA: TGTGCCTGGAGTGTATCAGGGCTAGGGGCAGATACGCAGTATTTT. Translated, it gives CAWSVSGLGADTQYF.

The V call is TRBV15, the J call TRBJ2-1; D not resolved. CDR3 length equals 15 residues. Trimming took 0 bases from V and 1 from J, leaving 7 bases between them. Germline loops: CDR1 LNHNV, CDR2 YYDKDF (reference sequence). The CDR3: CATSRDRGSYNEQFF. The CDR3 DNA reads TGTGCCACCAGCAGAGATCGAGGTTCCTACAATGAGCAGTTCTTC. The full variable domain, rest sourced from reference TRBV15 and TRBJ2-1, is DAMVIQNPRYQVTQFGKPVTLSCSQTLNHNVMYWYQQKSSQAPKLLFHYYDKDFNNEADTPDNFQSRRPNTSFCFLDIRSPGLGDTAMYLCATSRDRGSYNEQFFGPGTRLTVL.

The chain joins TRBV5-4 to TRBJ2-3; TRBD2 matches 8 bases. Germline V lookup: CDR1 SGHNT, CDR2 YYREEE (reference sequence). The CDR3 runs 17 residues. The trim removed 1 base at V and 5 bases at J, leaving 12 bases unmatched. This CDR3 is CASSLYWREEIGDTQYF. As DNA, the CDR3 is TGTGCCAGCAGCTTGTACTGGCGGGAGGAAATAGGAGATACGCAGTATTTT. The entire variable domain, with the rest obtained from reference TRBV5-4 and TRBJ2-3, is as follows: ETGVTQSPTHLIKTRGQQVTLRCSSQSGHNTVSWYQQALGQGPQFIFQYYREEENGRGNFPPRFSGLQFPNYSSELNVNALELDDSALYLCASSLYWREEIGDTQYFGPGTRLTVL.

This sequence joins TRBV10-1 and TRBJ2-1; 10 bases line up with TRBD2. Trimming at V came to 3 bases and at J to 12 bases, leaving 5 bases not matched to a gene. The CDR3 covers 13 residues. The germline CDR1 and CDR2 sequences are WNHNN and SYGVQD (reference sequence). CDR3: CASSDGLAGVQFF. For the CDR3, the DNA is TGCGCCAGCAGTGACGGGCTAGCGGGAGTGCAGTTCTTC.

This chain connects TRBV5-4 to TRBJ2-5, with a weak D call TRBD2 (5 bases). Germline values: CDR1 SGHNT, CDR2 YYREEE (reference sequence). This CDR3 region has 16 residues. The germline V and J ends were trimmed by 5 bases and 3 bases, with 20 bases remaining between them. The DNA of the CDR3 is TGTGCCAGCAGGGACTTTAACACTGTGCCGGAAGAGACCCAGTACTTC. As protein: CASRDFNTVPEETQYF.

V and J are TRBV30 and TRBJ1-1; 8 bases map to TRBD1. Germline assignment: CDR1 GTSNPN and CDR2 SVGIG (reference sequence). This CDR3 has 13 amino acids. Trimming removed 1 base from V and 10 bases from J; junction bases left unmatched: 8. CDR3 protein: CAWSGTGKSRAFF. Written as DNA, the CDR3 is TGTGCCTGGAGTGGGACAGGGAAAAGCAGAGCTTTCTTT.

CDR3 protein: CASSLTGTGGEKLFF. In DNA form, the CDR3 reads TGTGCCAGCAGCTTGACCGGGACAGGAGGTGAAAAACTGTTTTTT. The V and J genes are TRBV7-9 and TRBJ1-4, with 8 nucleotides matching TRBD1. Germline V gives CDR1 SEHNR, CDR2 FQNEAQ (reference sequence). Trimming at V came to 3 bases and at J to 7 bases, leaving 7 bases not matched to a gene. The CDR3 runs 15 residues.

V gene TRBV28 combines with J gene TRBJ2-7; TRBD1 is a possible D gene (5 bases). In germline, CDR1 is MDHEN, CDR2 SYDVKM. This CDR3 has 12 amino acids. V lost 7 bases and J lost 4, with 11 bases in between. In DNA form, the CDR3 reads TGTGCCAGCATGAGGCAGGGATACGAGCAGTACTTC. This codes for CASMRQGYEQYF.

This rearrangement joins TRBV4-1 to TRBJ2-1, with TRBD2 as a possible D gene (7 bases). CDR1 and CDR2 from the germline V gene are MGHRA and YSYEKL. This CDR3 spans 15 amino acids. Trimming took off 1 base at V and 2 bases at J, with 9 bases between the two ends. The CDR3 sequence: CASSQAGGPYNEQFF. CDR3 in DNA: TGCGCCAGCAGCCAAGCCGGGGGGCCCTACAATGAGCAGTTCTTC.

In this sample, this clone turned up a few times. This chain uses TRBV19 with TRBJ1-4, with 9 bases fitting TRBD1. V lost 9 bases, J lost 8 bases, and 13 bases stayed unmatched. The CDR3 has 15 residues. The germline V gene has CDR1 LNHDA and CDR2 SQIVND (reference sequence). CDR3 in amino acids: CASHPQGAVYEKLFF. DNA for the CDR3: TGTGCCAGCCACCCACAGGGGGCGGTTTACGAAAAACTGTTTTTT.

The rearrangement uses TRBV5-4 and TRBJ1-4; maybe TRBD1 (5 bases). V lost 1 base and J 8 bases, leaving 15 bases between the germline ends. The length of the CDR3 is 15 residues. CDR1 and CDR2 from the germline V gene are SGHNT and YYREEE (reference sequence). The CDR3 here is CASSLMVGGNEKLFF. The CDR3 nucleotides are TGTGCCAGCAGCTTGATGGTCGGGGGGAACGAAAAACTGTTTTTT.

This clone occurred a few times. This chain links TRBV28 with TRBJ2-1; 10 bases are a match to TRBD2. Germline V CDR1 and CDR2: MDHEN, SYDVKM. CDR3 length: 15 amino acids. With 5 bases clipped from V and 8 bases from J, the junction kept 9 bases outside the gene matches. The CDR3 reads CASSLAGDAGDEQFF. Written as DNA, the CDR3 is TGTGCCAGCAGTCTAGCGGGAGACGCGGGGGATGAGCAGTTCTTC.

The V and J genes are TRBV20-1 and TRBJ1-2; D ambiguous. Germline V CDR1 and CDR2: DFQATT, SNEGSKA (reference sequence). This CDR3 has 11 residues. V dropped 6 bases and J dropped 4 bases, with 9 bases sitting between them. The CDR3 loop is CSADNLYGYTF. Here the CDR3 DNA reads TGCAGTGCCGACAACCTCTATGGCTACACCTTC.

The gene calls are TRBV6-6 and TRBJ1-2, with TRBD1 as a possible D gene (5 bases). The CDR3 is 16 amino acids. Between the trimmed V and J ends, which lost 1 base and 0 bases, there was a span of 12 bases. Germline CDR1 and CDR2: MNHNY and SVGAGI (reference sequence). The CDR3 sequence is CASSYYQTASNYGYTF. The CDR3 DNA reads TGTGCCAGCAGTTACTACCAGACAGCATCTAACTATGGCTACACCTTC.

The chain joins TRBV5-1 to TRBJ2-2, with D uncertain. The CDR3 runs 11 residues. V was pared by 2 bases and J by 8 bases, with 4 bases between. Germline assignment: CDR1 SGHRS and CDR2 YFSETQ. This CDR3 is CASSFLGELFF. DNA for the CDR3: TGCGCCAGCAGCTTTCTGGGGGAGCTGTTTTTT.

Only one count was recorded for this clone. This rearrangement joins TRBV6-6 to TRBJ2-7; D ambiguous. The CDR3 loop spans 13 amino acids. The V and J ends lost 5 bases and 1 base respectively, with 9 bases between them. Germline V lookup: CDR1 MNHNY, CDR2 SVGAGI (reference sequence). CDR3 in DNA: TGTGCCAGCAGTGTACTTACTTCCTACGAGCAGTACTTC. It specifies CASSVLTSYEQYF.

The chain combines TRBV2 with TRBJ2-7; TRBD2 agrees at 12 bases. The CDR3 consists of 15 residues. Trimming at V came to 3 bases and at J to 3 bases, leaving 3 bases not matched to a gene. Germline loops: CDR1 SNHLY, CDR2 FYNNEI. The CDR3 sequence: CASSEGTSGLYEQYF. Written as DNA, the CDR3 is TGTGCCAGCAGTGAGGGGACTAGCGGGCTCTACGAGCAGTACTTC.

The chain recombines TRBV6-1 with TRBJ2-1; perhaps TRBD1 as D (6 bases). Germline CDR1 and CDR2: MNHNS and SASEGT. The CDR3 loop spans 15 amino acids. V was cut by 6 bases and J by 1 base, with 13 bases left in between. The chain's CDR3 is CASRQGVPSYNEQFF. As DNA, the CDR3 is TGTGCCAGCAGACAGGGAGTCCCATCCTACAATGAGCAGTTCTTC.

The chain joins TRBV7-3 to TRBJ1-2; 7 bases are shared with TRBD1. CDR1 SGHTA and CDR2 FQGTGA come from the germline V gene. The CDR3 is 14 residues long. The V gene end was trimmed by 5 bases and the J gene end by 6 bases; junction bases not matched to a gene: 9. This CDR3 reads CASSPRGQPDGYTF. The CDR3 DNA is TGTGCCAGCAGCCCAAGGGGACAGCCGGATGGCTACACCTTC.

The CDR3 DNA follows: TGTGCCTGGAGGCTAGCGGGGGCGACAGATACGCAGTATTTT. Its protein is CAWRLAGATDTQYF. The V call is TRBV30, the J call TRBJ2-3; 10 nucleotides align to TRBD2. From germline, CDR1 is GTSNPN and CDR2 SVGIG (reference sequence). The V segment lost 3 bases and the J segment 3 bases; nucleotides outside the gene matches: 3. There are 14 residues in the CDR3.

The CDR3 DNA reads as TGTGCCAGCAGTTTAACAGGGGGGGACCAGCCCCAGCATTTT. Its translation is CASSLTGGDQPQHF. The chain recombines TRBV27 with TRBJ1-5, with 8 bases that match TRBD1. The germline V gene encodes CDR1 MNHEY and CDR2 SMNVEV (reference sequence). V dropped 2 bases and J dropped 7; count of bases not matched to a gene: 4. The CDR3 contains 14 residues.

This clone came up once. The chain employs TRBV10-3 and TRBJ1-2; 7 bases align to TRBD1. V trimming: 3 bases; J trimming: 7 bases; junction bases outside the gene matches: 8. In germline, CDR1 is ENHRY, CDR2 SYGVKD. The CDR3 is 14 residues long. In DNA, the CDR3 is TGTGCCATCAGTGACCACGCAGGGGGTGGTGGCTACACCTTC. This gives the protein CAISDHAGGGGYTF.

The chain employs TRBV10-1 and TRBJ2-7; D perhaps matches TRBD2 (5 bases). The CDR3 is 13 residues long. Looked up from germline, CDR1 is WNHNN and CDR2 is SYGVQD (reference sequence). Deletions cut 9 bases from V and 0 bases from J, with 12 bases between. This chain's CDR3 is CARPPGTSYEQYF. The CDR3 bases are TGCGCCAGGCCCCCGGGAACCTCCTACGAGCAGTACTTC.

As DNA, the CDR3 is TGTGCCAGCAGCTCTTTCAGGGCAGGGGGGGAAAAACTGTTTTTT. It codes for CASSSFRAGGEKLFF. V and J are TRBV11-2 and TRBJ1-4; 7 positions match TRBD1. This CDR3 is built from 15 residues. Trimming took 4 bases from V and 8 from J; bases not matched to a gene: 10. The germline gives CDR1 SGHAT, CDR2 FQNNGV.

A note on this clone: At one of its ends the junction is not consistent with the germline gene, which may arise from a read error. The chain is built from TRBV6-1 and TRBJ1-2; D perhaps matches TRBD1 (6 bases). The CDR3 has 13 residues. Looked up from germline, CDR1 is MNHNS and CDR2 is SASEGT. The CDR3 loop reads CASSEGQIYGYTF. As DNA, the CDR3 is TGTGCCAGCAGCGAAGGACAGATCTATGGCTACACCTTC.

The chain recombines TRBV25-1 with TRBJ1-5; 8 nucleotides line up with TRBD1. Unmatched junction bases numbered 5, after V lost 4 bases and J lost 6 bases. Germline V CDR1 and CDR2: MGHDK, SYGVNS. The CDR3 contains 14 residues. The CDR3 DNA sequence: TGTGCCAGCAGTGTGACAGGGGAGGGTCAGCCCCAGCATTTT. As protein: CASSVTGEGQPQHF.

This clone was seen a single time. This chain uses TRBV29-1 with TRBJ1-2, with a weak D call TRBD1 (6 bases). V was clipped by 7 bases and J by 13 bases, with 19 bases between them. In germline, CDR1 is SQVTM, CDR2 ANQGSEA. CDR3 length: 11 amino acids. CDR3 bases: TGCAGCGCGGGAGGGGGTCACATCTCCACCTTC. Protein product: CSAGGGHISTF. The full variable domain, rest sourced from reference TRBV29-1 and TRBJ1-2, is SAVISQKPSRDICQRGTSLTIQCQVDSQVTMMFWYRQQPGQSLTLIATANQGSEATYESGFVIDKFPISRPNLTFSTLTVSNMSPEDSSIYLCSAGGGHISTFGSGTRLTVV.

The chain combines TRBV6-5 with TRBJ1-2, with D perhaps TRBD1 (5 bases). This CDR3 contains 13 residues. Trimming stripped 6 bases from V and 1 base from J, with 9 bases between. Per germline, CDR1 MNHEY and CDR2 SVGAGI. The CDR3 DNA reads as TGTGCCAGCAGGGCAGGGCGTAACTATGGCTACACCTTC. It translates to CASRAGRNYGYTF.

The chain links TRBV4-1 to TRBJ2-7; TRBD2 aligns across 12 bases. CDR1 is MGHRA, CDR2 YSYEKL, per germline. This CDR3 is built from 17 residues. After removal of 1 base from V and 3 bases from J, the junction contained 7 bases not matched to a gene. CDR3 sequence (DNA): TGCGCCAGCAGCCAAGGGACTAGCGGGGTAGTATTCTACGAGCAGTACTTC. Protein product: CASSQGTSGVVFYEQYF.